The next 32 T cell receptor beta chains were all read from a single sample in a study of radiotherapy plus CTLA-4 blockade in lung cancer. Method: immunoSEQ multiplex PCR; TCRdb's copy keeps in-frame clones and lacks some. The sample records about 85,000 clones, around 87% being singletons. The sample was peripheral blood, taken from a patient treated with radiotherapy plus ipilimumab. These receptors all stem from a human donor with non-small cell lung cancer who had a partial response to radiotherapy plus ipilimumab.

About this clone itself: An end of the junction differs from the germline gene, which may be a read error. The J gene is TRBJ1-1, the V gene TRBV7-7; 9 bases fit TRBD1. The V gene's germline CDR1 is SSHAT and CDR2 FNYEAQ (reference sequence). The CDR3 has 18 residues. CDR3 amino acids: CASSPTSGQGLENTEAFF. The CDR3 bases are TGTGCTAGCAGTCCGACGTCTGGACAGGGGCTCGAGAACACTGAAGCTTTCTTT.

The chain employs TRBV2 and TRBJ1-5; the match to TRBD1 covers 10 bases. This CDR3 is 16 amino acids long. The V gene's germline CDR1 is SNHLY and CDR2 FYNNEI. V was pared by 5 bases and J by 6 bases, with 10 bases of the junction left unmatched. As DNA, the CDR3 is TGTGCCAGCAGTTTGGACAGGGGGTCGGCGGGTCAGCCCCAGCATTTT. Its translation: CASSLDRGSAGQPQHF.

The CDR3 loop reads CASSLGTGTGVAGYTF. DNA for the CDR3: TGCGCCAGCAGCTTGGGGACCGGGACAGGGGTTGCTGGCTACACCTTC. The J gene is TRBJ1-2, the V gene TRBV5-1; TRBD1 agrees at 10 bases. V gave up 0 bases and J gave up 7 bases; unmatched junction bases: 9. Per the germline V gene, CDR1 is SGHRS and CDR2 is YFSETQ. The CDR3 extends over 16 amino acids.

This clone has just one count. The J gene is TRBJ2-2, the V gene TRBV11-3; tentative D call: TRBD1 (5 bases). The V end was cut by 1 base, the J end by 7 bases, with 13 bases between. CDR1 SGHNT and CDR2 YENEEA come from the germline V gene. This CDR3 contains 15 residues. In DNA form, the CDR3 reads TGTGCCAGCAGCTTAGTAGGACACTGGGGCGGGGAGCTGTTTTTT. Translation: CASSLVGHWGGELFF.

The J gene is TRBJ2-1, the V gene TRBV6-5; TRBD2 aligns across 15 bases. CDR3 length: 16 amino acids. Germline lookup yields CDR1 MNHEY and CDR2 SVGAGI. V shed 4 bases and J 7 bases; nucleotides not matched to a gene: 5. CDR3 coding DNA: TGTGCCAGCAGTTCCTTTGGACTAGCGGGAGGGAATGAGCAGTTCTTC. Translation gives CASSSFGLAGGNEQFF.

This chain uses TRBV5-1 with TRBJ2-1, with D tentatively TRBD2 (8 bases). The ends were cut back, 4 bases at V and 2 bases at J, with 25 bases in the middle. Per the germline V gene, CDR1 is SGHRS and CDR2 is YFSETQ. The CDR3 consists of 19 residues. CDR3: CASSPTGTVSGTTYNEQFF. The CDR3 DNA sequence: TGCGCCAGCAGCCCAACCGGGACAGTTAGCGGGACTACCTACAATGAGCAGTTCTTC.

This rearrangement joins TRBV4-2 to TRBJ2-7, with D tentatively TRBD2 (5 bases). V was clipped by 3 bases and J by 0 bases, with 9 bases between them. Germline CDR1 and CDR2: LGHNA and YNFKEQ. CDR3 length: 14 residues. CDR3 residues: CASSQRTHSYEQYF. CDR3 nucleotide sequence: TGTGCCAGCAGCCAGAGGACTCACTCCTACGAGCAGTACTTC.

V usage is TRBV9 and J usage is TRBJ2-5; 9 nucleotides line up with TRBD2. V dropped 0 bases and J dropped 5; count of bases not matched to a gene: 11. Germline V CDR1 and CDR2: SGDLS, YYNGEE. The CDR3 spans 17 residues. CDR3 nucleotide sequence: TGTGCCAGCAGCGTAGCCCCTAGCGGGATTGTCGGGGAGACCCAGTACTTC. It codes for CASSVAPSGIVGETQYF. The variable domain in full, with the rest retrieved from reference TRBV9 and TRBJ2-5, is DSGVTQTPKHLITATGQRVTLRCSPRSGDLSVYWYQQSLDQGLQFLIQYYNGEERAKGNILERFSAQQFPDLHSELNLSSLELGDSALYFCASSVAPSGIVGETQYFGPGTRLLVL.

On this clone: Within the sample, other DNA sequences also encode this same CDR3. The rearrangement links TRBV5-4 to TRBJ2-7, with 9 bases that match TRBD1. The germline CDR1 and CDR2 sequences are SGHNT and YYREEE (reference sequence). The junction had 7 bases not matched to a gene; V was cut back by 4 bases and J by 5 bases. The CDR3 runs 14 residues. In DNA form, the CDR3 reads TGTGCCAGCAGCACAGGGGGCGCATGGGACGAGCAGTACTTC. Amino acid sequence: CASSTGGAWDEQYF.

The CDR3 sequence is CASSILGGKSSYNEQFF. Written as DNA, the CDR3 is TGTGCCAGTAGTATCTTGGGCGGGAAGAGCTCCTACAATGAGCAGTTCTTC. The chain links TRBV19 to TRBJ2-1, with D maybe TRBD2 (6 bases). The ends were cut back, 3 bases at V and 0 bases at J, with 15 bases in the middle. The CDR3 loop spans 17 amino acids. CDR1 and CDR2 from the germline V gene are LNHDA and SQIVND (reference sequence).

CDR3 nucleotide sequence: TGCGCCAGCAGCTTGGATGGGGCTAAAGCCTACGAGCAGTACTTC. Translation gives CASSLDGAKAYEQYF. The chain uses TRBV5-1 and TRBJ2-7, with D possibly matching TRBD1 (5 bases). The CDR3 runs 15 residues. The germline V gene encodes CDR1 SGHRS and CDR2 YFSETQ. V lost 0 bases to trimming and J lost 2 bases, with 12 bases between them. Filled out from reference TRBV5-1 and TRBJ2-7, the complete variable domain reads KAGVTQTPRYLIKTRGQQVTLSCSPISGHRSVSWYQQTPGQGLQFLFEYFSETQRNKGNFPGRFSGRQFSNSRSEMNVSTLELGDSALYLCASSLDGAKAYEQYFGPGTRLTVT.

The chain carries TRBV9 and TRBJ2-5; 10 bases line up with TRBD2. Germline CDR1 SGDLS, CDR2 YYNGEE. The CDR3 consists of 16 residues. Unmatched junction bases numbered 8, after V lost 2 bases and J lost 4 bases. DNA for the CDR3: TGTGCCAGCAGCGTCGCAGGAGCGGGAGGGCGAGAGACCCAGTACTTC. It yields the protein CASSVAGAGGRETQYF.

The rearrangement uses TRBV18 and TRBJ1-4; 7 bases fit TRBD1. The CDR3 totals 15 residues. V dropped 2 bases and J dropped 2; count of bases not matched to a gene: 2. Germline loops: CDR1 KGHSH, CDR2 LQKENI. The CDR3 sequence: CASSPDRVTNEKLFF. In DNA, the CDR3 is TGTGCCAGCTCACCAGACAGGGTGACTAATGAAAAACTGTTTTTT.

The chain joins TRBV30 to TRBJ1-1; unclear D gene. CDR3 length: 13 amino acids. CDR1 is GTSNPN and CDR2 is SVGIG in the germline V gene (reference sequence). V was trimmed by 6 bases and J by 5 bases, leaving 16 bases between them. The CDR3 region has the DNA TGTGCCTGTATCACAGCGGGCGGGACTGAAGCTTTCTTT. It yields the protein CACITAGGTEAFF.

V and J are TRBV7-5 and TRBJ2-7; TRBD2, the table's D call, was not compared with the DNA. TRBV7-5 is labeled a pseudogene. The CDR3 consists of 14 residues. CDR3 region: CARSVLAPNYEQYV. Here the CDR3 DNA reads TGTGCCAGAAGCGTGCTAGCGCCTAACTACGAGCAGTACGTC.

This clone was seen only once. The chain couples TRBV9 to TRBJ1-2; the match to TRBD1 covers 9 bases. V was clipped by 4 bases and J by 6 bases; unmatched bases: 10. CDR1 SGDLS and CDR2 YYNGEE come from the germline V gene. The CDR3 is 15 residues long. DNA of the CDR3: TGTGCCAGCAGCCCGCACCAGACAGGGGGAGATGGCTACACCTTC. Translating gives CASSPHQTGGDGYTF.

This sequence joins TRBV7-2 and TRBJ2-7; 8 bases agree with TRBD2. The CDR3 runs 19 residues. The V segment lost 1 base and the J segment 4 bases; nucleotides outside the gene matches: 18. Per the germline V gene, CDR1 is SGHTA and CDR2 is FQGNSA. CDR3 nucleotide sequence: TGTGCCAGCAGCTTAGGGCTAGCGGGCCCCTCCCCACAGTCGTACGAGCAGTACTTC. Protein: CASSLGLAGPSPQSYEQYF.

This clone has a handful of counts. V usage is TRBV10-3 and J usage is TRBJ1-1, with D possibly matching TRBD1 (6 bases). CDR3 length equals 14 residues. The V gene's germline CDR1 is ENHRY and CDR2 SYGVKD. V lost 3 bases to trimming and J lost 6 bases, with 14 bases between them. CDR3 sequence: CAISDSSGAAEAFF. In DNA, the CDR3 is TGTGCCATCAGTGATAGCTCAGGGGCGGCTGAAGCTTTCTTT.

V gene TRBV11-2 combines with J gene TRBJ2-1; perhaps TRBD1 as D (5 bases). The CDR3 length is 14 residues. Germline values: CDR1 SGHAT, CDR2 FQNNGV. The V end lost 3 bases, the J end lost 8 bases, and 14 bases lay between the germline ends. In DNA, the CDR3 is TGTGCCAGCAGCTTGGATGTAGGGGTTTATGAGCAGTTCTTC. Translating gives CASSLDVGVYEQFF.

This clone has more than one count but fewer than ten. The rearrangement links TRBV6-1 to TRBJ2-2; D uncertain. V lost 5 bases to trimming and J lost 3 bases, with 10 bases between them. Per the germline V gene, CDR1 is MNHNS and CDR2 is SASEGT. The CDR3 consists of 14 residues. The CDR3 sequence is CASSLDTHTGELFF. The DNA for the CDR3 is TGTGCCAGCAGTTTAGACACCCACACCGGGGAGCTGTTTTTT.

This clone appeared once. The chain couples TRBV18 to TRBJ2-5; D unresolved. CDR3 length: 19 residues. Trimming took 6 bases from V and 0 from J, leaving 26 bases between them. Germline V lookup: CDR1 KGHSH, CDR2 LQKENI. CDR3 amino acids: CASSPERTVEERYQETQYF. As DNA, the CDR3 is TGTGCCAGCTCCCCAGAGAGAACAGTTGAAGAAAGGTACCAAGAGACCCAGTACTTC.

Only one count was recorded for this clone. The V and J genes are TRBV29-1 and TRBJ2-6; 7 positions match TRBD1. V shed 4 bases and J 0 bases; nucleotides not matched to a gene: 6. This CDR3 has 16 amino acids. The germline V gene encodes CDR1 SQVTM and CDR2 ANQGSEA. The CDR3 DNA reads TGCAGCGTTGCCCGGGACAGCACCTCTGGGGCCAACGTCCTGACTTTC. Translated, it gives CSVARDSTSGANVLTF.

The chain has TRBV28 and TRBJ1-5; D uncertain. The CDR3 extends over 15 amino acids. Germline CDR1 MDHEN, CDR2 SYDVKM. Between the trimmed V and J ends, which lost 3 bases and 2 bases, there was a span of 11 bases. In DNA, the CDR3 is TGTGCCAGCAGTTTTGACGGGAGACGCAATCAGCCCCAGCATTTT. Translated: CASSFDGRRNQPQHF.

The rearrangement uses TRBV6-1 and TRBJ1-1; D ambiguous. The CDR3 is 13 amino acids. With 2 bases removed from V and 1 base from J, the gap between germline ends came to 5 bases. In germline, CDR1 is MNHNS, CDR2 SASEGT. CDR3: CASSEYGNTEAFF. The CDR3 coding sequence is TGTGCCAGCAGTGAATACGGGAACACTGAAGCTTTCTTT.

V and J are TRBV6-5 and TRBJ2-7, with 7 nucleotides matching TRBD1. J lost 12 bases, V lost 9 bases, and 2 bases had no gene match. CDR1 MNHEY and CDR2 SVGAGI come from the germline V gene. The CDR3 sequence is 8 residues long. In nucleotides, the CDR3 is TGTGCCAGGAACAGGGGGTACTTC. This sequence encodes CARNRGYF.

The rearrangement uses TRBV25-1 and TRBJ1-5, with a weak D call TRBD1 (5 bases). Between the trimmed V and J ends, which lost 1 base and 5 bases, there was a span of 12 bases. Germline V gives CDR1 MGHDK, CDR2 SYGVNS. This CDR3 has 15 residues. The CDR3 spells CASSEFGTYDQPQHF. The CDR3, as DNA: TGTGCCAGCAGTGAATTCGGGACTTATGATCAGCCCCAGCATTTT.

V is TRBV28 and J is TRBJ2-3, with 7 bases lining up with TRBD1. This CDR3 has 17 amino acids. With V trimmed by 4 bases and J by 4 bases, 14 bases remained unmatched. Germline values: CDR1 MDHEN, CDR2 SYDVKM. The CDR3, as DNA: TGTGCCAGCAGTTCGCGAGAACGGACAGGCTGGCCAGATACGCAGTATTTT. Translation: CASSSRERTGWPDTQYF.

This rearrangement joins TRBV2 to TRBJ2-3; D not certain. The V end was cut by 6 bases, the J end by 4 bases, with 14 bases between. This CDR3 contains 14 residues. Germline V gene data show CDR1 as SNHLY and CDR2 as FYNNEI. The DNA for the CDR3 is TGTGCCAGCAGGAAAGTCCAGGCGCCAGATACGCAGTATTTT. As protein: CASRKVQAPDTQYF.

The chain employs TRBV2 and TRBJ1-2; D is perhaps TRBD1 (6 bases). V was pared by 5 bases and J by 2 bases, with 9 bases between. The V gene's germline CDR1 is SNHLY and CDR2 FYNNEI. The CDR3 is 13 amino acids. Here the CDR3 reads CASSSDSNYGYTF. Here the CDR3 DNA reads TGTGCCAGCAGTTCGGACAGCAACTATGGCTACACCTTC.

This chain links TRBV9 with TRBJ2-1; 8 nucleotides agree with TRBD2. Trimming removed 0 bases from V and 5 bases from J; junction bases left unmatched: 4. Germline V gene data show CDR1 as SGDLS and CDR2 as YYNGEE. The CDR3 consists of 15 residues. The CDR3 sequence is CASSVASGPNNEQFF. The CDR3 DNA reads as TGTGCCAGCAGCGTAGCTAGCGGGCCGAACAATGAGCAGTTCTTC.

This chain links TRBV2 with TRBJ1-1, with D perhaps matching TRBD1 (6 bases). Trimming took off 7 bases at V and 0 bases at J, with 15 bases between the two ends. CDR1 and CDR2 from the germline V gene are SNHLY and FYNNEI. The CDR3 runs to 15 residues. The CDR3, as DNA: TGTGCCAGCAAGGTCACAGGGAACATGAACACTGAAGCTTTCTTT. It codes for CASKVTGNMNTEAFF.

The CDR3 here is CASRGNDRAHEQYV. The CDR3, as DNA: TGTGCCAGCAGGGGAAATGACAGGGCGCACGAGCAGTACGTC. The chain carries TRBV6-5 and TRBJ2-7; 7 bases match TRBD1. The germline CDR1 and CDR2 sequences are MNHEY and SVGAGI. V lost 6 bases to trimming and J lost 5 bases; unmatched junction nucleotides: 10. This CDR3 is 14 amino acids long.